This T cell receptor (beta chain) was obtained from a study of Graves' ophthalmopathy and Graves' hyperthyroidism. Study-wide findings and caveats: The blood repertoire also included most expanded thyroid clonotypes above 0.001 frequency. At about 69% sensitivity and over 72% specificity, the model predicted progression of the ophthalmopathy.

This clonotype has at least ten counts. Its antigen is not identified. Per germline, CDR1 PRHDT and CDR2 FYEKMQ (reference sequence). This CDR3 region has 15 residues. V was shortened by 5 bases and J by 1 base, with 14 bases between the two germline ends. Ophthalmopathy absent within 18 months of follow-up marked hyperthyroidism as stable. Uncontrolled infections, other autoimmune diseases, pregnancy or lactation barred patients from enrollment. Using RNA transcripts, the TCR beta CDR3 regions were amplified. Amplification began with first-round RT-PCR using HTBI primers, then second-round multiplex PCR was performed. TCRdb recomputed calls from the multiplex PCR reads with MiXCR, one row per CDR3 protein. The table records 500,000 to 700,000 distinct CDR3 sequences, approximately 21% of them present only once.

J is TRBJ1-1 and V is TRBV13, with D maybe TRBD1 (6 bases). The source is a woman between 18 and 30 years old with stable Graves' hyperthyroidism. Some clones in this sample may be carry-over from other donors' samples. The source material was peripheral blood. The CDR3 sequence is CASSPSRDKNTEAFF. The CDR3 DNA is TGTGCCAGCAGCCCGAGTCGGGACAAGAACACTGAAGCTTTCTTT.